The TCR beta chain under discussion was sequenced for a study of cytomegalovirus exposure and HLA in healthy donors. Study observations and caveats: In a later analysis, DRB1 alleles had the most associated TCRs; HLA-C alleles the fewest.

Details on this clone: Its antigen is as yet unknown.

The CDR3 length is 13 residues. The ends were cut back, 4 bases at V and 10 bases at J, with 17 bases in the middle. The germline V gene encodes CDR1 SGHDT and CDR2 YYEEEE. A multiplex PCR was run with 60 Vbeta primers and 13 Jbeta primers. Assay used: immunoSEQ multiplex PCR; TCRdb lists only in-frame clones, some missing. This sample's clone table lists some 72,000 clones. This chain joins TRBV5-6 and TRBJ1-1, with D perhaps matching TRBD1 (6 bases). The material sequenced was PBMCs. The receptor's source is a man in his thirties or forties in good health and CMV-seronegative. CDR3 region: CASSHRDLRVAFF. CDR3 DNA: TGTGCCAGCAGCCACAGGGACCTGAGGGTAGCTTTCTTT.